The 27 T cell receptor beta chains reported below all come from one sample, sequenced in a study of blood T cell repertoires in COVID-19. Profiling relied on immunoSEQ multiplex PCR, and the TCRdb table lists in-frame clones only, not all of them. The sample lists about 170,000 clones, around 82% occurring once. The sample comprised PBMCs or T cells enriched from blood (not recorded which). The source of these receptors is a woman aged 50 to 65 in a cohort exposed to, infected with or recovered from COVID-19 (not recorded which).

Here the CDR3 reads CASRHQPGLGEYEQYF. The CDR3 nucleotides read TGCGCCAGCAGACACCAGCCGGGACTAGGGGAATACGAGCAGTACTTC. J is TRBJ2-7 and V is TRBV5-1, with 8 bases fitting TRBD2. The CDR3 is 16 amino acids. Germline assignment: CDR1 SGHRS and CDR2 YFSETQ. J lost 4 bases, V lost 5 bases, and 14 bases had no gene match. Looking up the rest from reference TRBV5-1 and TRBJ2-7 gives the full variable domain: KAGVTQTPRYLIKTRGQQVTLSCSPISGHRSVSWYQQTPGQGLQFLFEYFSETQRNKGNFPGRFSGRQFSNSRSEMNVSTLELGDSALYLCASRHQPGLGEYEQYFGPGTRLTVT.

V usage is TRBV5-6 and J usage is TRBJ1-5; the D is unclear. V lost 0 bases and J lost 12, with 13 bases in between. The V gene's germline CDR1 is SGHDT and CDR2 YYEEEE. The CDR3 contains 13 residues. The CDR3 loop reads CASSLGAGGGQHF. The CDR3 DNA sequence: TGTGCCAGCAGCTTGGGGGCAGGAGGCGGCCAGCATTTT.

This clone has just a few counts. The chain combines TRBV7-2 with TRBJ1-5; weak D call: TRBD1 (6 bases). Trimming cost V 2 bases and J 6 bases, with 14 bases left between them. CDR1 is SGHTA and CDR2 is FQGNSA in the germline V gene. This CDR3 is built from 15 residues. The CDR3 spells CASSLRTDFGQPQHF. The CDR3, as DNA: TGTGCCAGCAGCTTACGGACAGACTTTGGTCAGCCCCAGCATTTT.

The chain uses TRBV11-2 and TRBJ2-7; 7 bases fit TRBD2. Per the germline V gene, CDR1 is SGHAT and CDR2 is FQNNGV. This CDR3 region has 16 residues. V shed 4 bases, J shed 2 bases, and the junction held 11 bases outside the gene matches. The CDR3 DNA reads TGTGCCAGCAGCTGGGGAGGGCGGGGGTTCGCCTACGAGCAGTACTTC. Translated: CASSWGGRGFAYEQYF.

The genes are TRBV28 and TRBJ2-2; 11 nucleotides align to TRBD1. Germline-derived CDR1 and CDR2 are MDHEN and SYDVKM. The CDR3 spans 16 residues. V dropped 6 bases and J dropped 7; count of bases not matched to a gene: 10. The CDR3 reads CASRANRDRGFGELFF. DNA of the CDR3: TGTGCCAGCAGAGCAAACCGGGACAGGGGGTTCGGGGAGCTGTTTTTT.

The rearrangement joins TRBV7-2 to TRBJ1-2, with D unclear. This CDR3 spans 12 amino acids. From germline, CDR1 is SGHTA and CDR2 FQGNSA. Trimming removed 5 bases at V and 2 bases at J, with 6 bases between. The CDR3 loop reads CASSPQNYGYTF. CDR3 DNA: TGTGCCAGCAGCCCACAAAACTATGGCTACACCTTC.

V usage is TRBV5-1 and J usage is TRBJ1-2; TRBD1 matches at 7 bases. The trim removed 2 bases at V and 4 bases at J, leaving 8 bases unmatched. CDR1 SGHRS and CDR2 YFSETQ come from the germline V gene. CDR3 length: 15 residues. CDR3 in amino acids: CASSFSGGGLYGYTF. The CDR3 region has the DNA TGCGCCAGCAGCTTTTCAGGGGGTGGACTCTATGGCTACACCTTC.

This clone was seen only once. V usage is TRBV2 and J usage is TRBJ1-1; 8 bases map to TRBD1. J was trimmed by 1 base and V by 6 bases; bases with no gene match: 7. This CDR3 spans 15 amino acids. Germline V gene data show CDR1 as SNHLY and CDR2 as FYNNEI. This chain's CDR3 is CASSRTGQGNTEAFF. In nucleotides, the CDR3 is TGTGCCAGCAGCCGGACAGGGCAGGGGAACACTGAAGCTTTCTTT.

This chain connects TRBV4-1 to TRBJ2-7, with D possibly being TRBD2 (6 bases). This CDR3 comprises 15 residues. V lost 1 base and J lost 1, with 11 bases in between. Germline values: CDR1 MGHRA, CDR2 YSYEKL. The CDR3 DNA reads TGCGCCAGCAGCCAAGTCCCCGGGGGTTCCTACGAGCAGTACTTC. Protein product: CASSQVPGGSYEQYF.

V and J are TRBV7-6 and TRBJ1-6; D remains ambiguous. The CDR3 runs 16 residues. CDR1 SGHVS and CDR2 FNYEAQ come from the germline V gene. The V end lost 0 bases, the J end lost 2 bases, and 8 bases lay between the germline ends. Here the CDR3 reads CASSLAHAAYNSPLHF. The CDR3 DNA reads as TGTGCCAGCAGCTTAGCGCACGCAGCCTATAATTCACCCCTCCACTTT.

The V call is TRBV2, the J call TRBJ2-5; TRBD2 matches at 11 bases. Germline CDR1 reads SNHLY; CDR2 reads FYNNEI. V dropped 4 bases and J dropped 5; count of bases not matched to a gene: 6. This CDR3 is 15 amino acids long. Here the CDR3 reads CASSGLAGRGETQYF. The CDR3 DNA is TGTGCCAGCAGTGGACTAGCGGGACGGGGGGAGACCCAGTACTTC.

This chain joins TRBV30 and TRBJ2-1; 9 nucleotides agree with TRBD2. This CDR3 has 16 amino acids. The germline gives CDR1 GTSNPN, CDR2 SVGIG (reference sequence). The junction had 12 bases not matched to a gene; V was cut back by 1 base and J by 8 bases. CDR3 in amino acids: CAWSGLGGGALDEQFF. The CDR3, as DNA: TGTGCCTGGAGTGGGCTCGGCGGGGGGGCCCTCGATGAGCAGTTCTTC.

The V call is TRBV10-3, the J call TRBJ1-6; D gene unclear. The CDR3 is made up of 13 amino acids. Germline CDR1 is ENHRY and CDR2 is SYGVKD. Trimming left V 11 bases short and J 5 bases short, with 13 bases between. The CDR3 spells CAPVVQDNSPLHF. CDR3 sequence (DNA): TGTGCCCCAGTTGTGCAGGATAATTCACCCCTCCACTTT.

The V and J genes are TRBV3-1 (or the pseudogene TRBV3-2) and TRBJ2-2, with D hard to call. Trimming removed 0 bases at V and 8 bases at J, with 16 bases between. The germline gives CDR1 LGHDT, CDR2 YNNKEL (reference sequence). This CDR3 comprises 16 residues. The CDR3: CASSQDRLSLSGELFF. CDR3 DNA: TGTGCCAGCAGCCAAGATCGCCTTAGTCTGTCGGGGGAGCTGTTTTTT.

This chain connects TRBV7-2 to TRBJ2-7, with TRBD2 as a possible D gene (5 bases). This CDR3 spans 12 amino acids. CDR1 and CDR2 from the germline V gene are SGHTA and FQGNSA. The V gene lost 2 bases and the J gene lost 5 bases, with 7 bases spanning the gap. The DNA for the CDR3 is TGTGCCAGCAGCTTATTGGGAGACGAGCAGTACTTC. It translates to CASSLLGDEQYF. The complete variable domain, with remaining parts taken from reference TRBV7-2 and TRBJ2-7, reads GAGVSQSPSNKVTEKGKDVELRCDPISGHTALYWYRQSLGQGLEFLIYFQGNSAPDKSGLPSDRFSAERTGGSVSTLTIQRTQQEDSAVYLCASSLLGDEQYFGPGTRLTVT.

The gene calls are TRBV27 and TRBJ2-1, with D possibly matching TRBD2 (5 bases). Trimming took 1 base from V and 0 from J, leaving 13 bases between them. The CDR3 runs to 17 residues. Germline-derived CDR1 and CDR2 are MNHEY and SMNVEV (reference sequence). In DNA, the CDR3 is TGTGCCAGCAGTTTATTTTTCGAGGGTAGCTCCTACAATGAGCAGTTCTTC. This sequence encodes CASSLFFEGSSYNEQFF.

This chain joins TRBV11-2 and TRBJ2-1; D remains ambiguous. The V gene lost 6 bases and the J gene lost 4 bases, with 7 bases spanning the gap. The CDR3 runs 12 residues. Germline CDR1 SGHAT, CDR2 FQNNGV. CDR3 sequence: CASSSIYNEQFF. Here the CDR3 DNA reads TGTGCCAGCAGTTCCATTTACAATGAGCAGTTCTTC.

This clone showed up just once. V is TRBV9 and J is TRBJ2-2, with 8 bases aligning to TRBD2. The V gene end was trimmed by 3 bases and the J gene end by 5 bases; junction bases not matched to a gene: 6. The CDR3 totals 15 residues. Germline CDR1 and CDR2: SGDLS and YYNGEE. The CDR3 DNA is TGTGCCAGCAGCGCGGGACTAGTGGGGACCGGGGAGCTGTTTTTT. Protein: CASSAGLVGTGELFF.

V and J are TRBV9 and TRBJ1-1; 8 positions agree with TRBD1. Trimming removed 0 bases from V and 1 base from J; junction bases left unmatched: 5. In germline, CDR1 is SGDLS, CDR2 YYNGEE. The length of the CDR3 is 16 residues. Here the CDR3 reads CASSVGADRANTEAFF. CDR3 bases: TGTGCCAGCAGCGTAGGAGCGGACAGGGCGAACACTGAAGCTTTCTTT.

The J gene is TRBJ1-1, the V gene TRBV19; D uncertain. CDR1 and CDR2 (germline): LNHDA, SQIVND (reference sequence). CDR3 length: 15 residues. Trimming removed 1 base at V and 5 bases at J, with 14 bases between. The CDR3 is CASSIVGSGITEAFF. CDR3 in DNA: TGTGCCAGTAGTATAGTCGGCTCAGGAATAACTGAAGCTTTCTTT.

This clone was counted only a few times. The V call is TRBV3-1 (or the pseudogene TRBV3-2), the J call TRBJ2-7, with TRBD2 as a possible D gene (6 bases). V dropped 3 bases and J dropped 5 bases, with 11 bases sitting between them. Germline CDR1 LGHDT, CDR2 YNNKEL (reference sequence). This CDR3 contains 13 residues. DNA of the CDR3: TGTGCCAGCAGCCAGGGAGGTTGGGACGAGCAGTACTTC. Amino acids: CASSQGGWDEQYF.

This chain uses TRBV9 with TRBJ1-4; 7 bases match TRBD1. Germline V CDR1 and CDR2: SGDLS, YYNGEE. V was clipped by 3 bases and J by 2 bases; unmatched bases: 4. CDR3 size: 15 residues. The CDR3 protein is CASSESTGTNEKLFF. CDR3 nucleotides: TGTGCCAGCAGCGAATCGACAGGGACTAATGAAAAACTGTTTTTT. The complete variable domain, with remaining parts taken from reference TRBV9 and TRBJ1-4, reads DSGVTQTPKHLITATGQRVTLRCSPRSGDLSVYWYQQSLDQGLQFLIQYYNGEERAKGNILERFSAQQFPDLHSELNLSSLELGDSALYFCASSESTGTNEKLFFGSGTQLSVL.

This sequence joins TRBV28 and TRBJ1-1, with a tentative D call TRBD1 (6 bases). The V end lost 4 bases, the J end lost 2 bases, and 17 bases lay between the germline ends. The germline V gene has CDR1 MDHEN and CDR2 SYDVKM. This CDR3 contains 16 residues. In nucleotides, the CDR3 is TGTGCCAGCAGTTGGGGGGGGCCTCACCCAAACACTGAAGCTTTCTTT. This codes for CASSWGGPHPNTEAFF.

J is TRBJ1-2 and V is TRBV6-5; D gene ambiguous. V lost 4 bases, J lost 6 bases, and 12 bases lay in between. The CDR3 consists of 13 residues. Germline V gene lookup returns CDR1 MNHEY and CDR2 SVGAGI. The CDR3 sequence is CASSSNGEDGYTF. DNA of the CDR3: TGTGCCAGCAGTTCCAACGGGGAGGATGGCTACACCTTC.

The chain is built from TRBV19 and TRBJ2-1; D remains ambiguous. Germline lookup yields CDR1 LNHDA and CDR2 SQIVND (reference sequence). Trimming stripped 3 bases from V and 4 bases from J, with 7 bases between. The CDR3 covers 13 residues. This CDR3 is CASSIQLYNEQFF. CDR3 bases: TGTGCCAGTAGTATTCAACTATACAATGAGCAGTTCTTC.

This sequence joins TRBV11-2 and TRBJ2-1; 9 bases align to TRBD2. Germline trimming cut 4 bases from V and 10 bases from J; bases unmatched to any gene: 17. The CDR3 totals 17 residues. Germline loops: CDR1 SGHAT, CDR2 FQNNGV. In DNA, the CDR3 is TGTGCCAGCAGCTCCAGTCGAGCGGGAGGTCCTTCGAGGGAGCAGTTCTTC. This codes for CASSSSRAGGPSREQFF.

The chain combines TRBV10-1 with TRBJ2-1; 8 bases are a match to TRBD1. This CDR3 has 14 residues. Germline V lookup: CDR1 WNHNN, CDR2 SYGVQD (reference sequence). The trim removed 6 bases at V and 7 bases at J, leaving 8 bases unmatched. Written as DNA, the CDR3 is TGCGCCAGCAGCGACGGGACAGGAAAAAATGAGCAGTTCTTC. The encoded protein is CASSDGTGKNEQFF.